The 10 T cell receptor beta chains below were found in one sample sequenced in a study of beta chain features in type 1 diabetes. The study's findings and limits: Shorter TCRB CDR3s, moderately but significantly so, were found in Type 1 diabetes patients in all four CD4+ subsets.

The isolated RNA, all of it, was reverse transcribed, so expressed TCRB transcripts were what got sequenced. Measured with immunoSEQ multiplex PCR; TCRdb has only the in-frame clones, and not every one. The sample shows 630,000 or so clones, over 12% of them seen only once. No antigens are known for them. Source material: naive CD4+ T cells from blood. Every receptor here comes from a man between 18 and 29 years old with type 1 diabetes.

This clone appeared a few times. The chain joins TRBV7-2 to TRBJ2-5; D possibly corresponds to TRBD1 (5 bases). V was pared by 1 base and J by 6 bases, with 6 bases between. The CDR3 length is 12 residues. Germline V gene lookup returns CDR1 SGHTA and CDR2 FQGNSA. The CDR3 region has the DNA TGTGCCAGCAGCTTAGTGGGGCAGACCCAGTACTTC. Amino acid sequence: CASSLVGQTQYF.

The CDR3 sequence: CASRVHTGELFF. CDR3 sequence (DNA): TGTGCCAGCAGGGTTCACACCGGGGAGCTGTTTTTT. The gene calls are TRBV7-2 and TRBJ2-2; no firm D call. Trimming left V 6 bases short and J 3 bases short, with 5 bases between. This CDR3 comprises 12 residues. In germline, CDR1 is SGHTA, CDR2 FQGNSA.

This clone showed up just a few times. V usage is TRBV9 and J usage is TRBJ2-7; 12 bases map to TRBD2. CDR3 size: 14 residues. V gave up 5 bases and J gave up 4 bases; unmatched junction bases: 4. Germline-derived CDR1 and CDR2 are SGDLS and YYNGEE. CDR3 sequence: CASSIGLAGYEQYF. CDR3 nucleotides: TGTGCCAGCAGTATCGGACTAGCGGGATACGAGCAGTACTTC.

The chain couples TRBV2 to TRBJ2-7, with 10 bases that match TRBD2. Trimming cost V 6 bases and J 1 base; bases outside gene matches: 6. The germline CDR1 and CDR2 sequences are SNHLY and FYNNEI. This CDR3 comprises 15 residues. The CDR3, as DNA: TGTGCCAGCAGGTCCGGGACTAGCGCATCCTACGAGCAGTACTTC. Protein product: CASRSGTSASYEQYF.

The chain uses TRBV27 and TRBJ2-2; 9 positions agree with TRBD1. Trimming at V came to 6 bases and at J to 1 base, leaving 9 bases not matched to a gene. Per the germline V gene, CDR1 is MNHEY and CDR2 is SMNVEV (reference sequence). This CDR3 has 17 amino acids. Here the CDR3 reads CASSRTPGQGNTGELFF. In nucleotides, the CDR3 is TGTGCCAGCAGCCGAACACCGGGACAGGGGAACACCGGGGAGCTGTTTTTT.

This clone showed up just a few times. DNA for the CDR3: TGTGCCAGCAGCTTGGGACAGGGTGGCTCACCCCTCCACTTT. Translating gives CASSLGQGGSPLHF. The chain combines TRBV7-2 with TRBJ1-6; 9 bases map to TRBD1. Trimming at V came to 3 bases and at J to 10 bases, leaving 4 bases not matched to a gene. The germline gives CDR1 SGHTA, CDR2 FQGNSA. This CDR3 spans 14 amino acids.

There are a few counts of this clone. The chain couples TRBV6-5 to TRBJ2-5; a weak D match, TRBD1 (6 bases). V was clipped by 6 bases and J by 4 bases, with 12 bases between them. Germline-derived CDR1 and CDR2 are MNHEY and SVGAGI. There are 13 residues in the CDR3. CDR3 nucleotides: TGTGCCAGCAGCAGACAGGTGGGAGAGACCCAGTACTTC. The encoded protein is CASSRQVGETQYF.

Of note for this clone: A junction boundary mismatches the germline segment, possibly from a read error. V is TRBV7-7 and J is TRBJ2-5; a weak D match, TRBD2 (5 bases). The CDR3 has 15 residues. Per germline, CDR1 SSHAT and CDR2 FNYEAQ (reference sequence). The CDR3 nucleotides are TGTGCTAGCAGCTTTAATCCCCTAGCTTTCGAGACCCAGTACTTC. Translating it yields CASSFNPLAFETQYF. The whole variable domain, remainder taken from reference TRBV7-7 and TRBJ2-5, is GAGVSQSPRYKVTKRGQDVTLRCDPISSHATLYWYQQALGQGPEFLTYFNYEAQPDKSGLPSDRFSAERPEGSISTLTIQRTEQRDSAMYRCASSFNPLAFETQYFGPGTRLLVL.

The chain carries TRBV30 and TRBJ2-3; TRBD2 agrees at 12 bases. Per the germline V gene, CDR1 is GTSNPN and CDR2 is SVGIG (reference sequence). Trimming cost V 3 bases and J 5 bases; bases outside gene matches: 3. The CDR3 covers 14 residues. The CDR3 sequence is CAWRTSGSVDTQYF. CDR3 sequence (DNA): TGTGCCTGGAGGACTAGCGGGAGTGTAGATACGCAGTATTTT.

The J gene is TRBJ2-1, the V gene TRBV7-9; D gene uncertain. The germline V gene has CDR1 SEHNR and CDR2 FQNEAQ (reference sequence). The CDR3 sequence is 14 residues long. Trimming took 1 base from V and 7 from J, leaving 11 bases between them. CDR3 coding DNA: TGTGCCAGCAGCTTAGACTCTACCAAGAATGAGCAGTTCTTC. Protein: CASSLDSTKNEQFF.